This T cell receptor beta chain was captured in a study of beta chain features in type 1 diabetes. Study-wide points: Moderate yet significant TCRB CDR3 shortening was seen in Type 1 diabetes patients in all four CD4+ subsets. Insertions were fewer and deletions more numerous at VDJ junctions in type 1 diabetes patients.

The germline CDR1 and CDR2 sequences are MNHNY and SVGAGI (reference sequence). V lost 5 bases and J lost 3, with 14 bases in between. The CDR3 runs to 14 residues. The whole isolated RNA underwent reverse transcription, so sequencing captured expressed TCRB transcripts. This table comes from immunoSEQ multiplex PCR, and its TCRdb copy is limited to in-frame clones, with some not included. The sample lists about 390,000 clones; around 10% were seen once. To note about this clone: Its cognate antigen is unknown.

The receptor was derived from a man aged 25 to 45 with type 1 diabetes. The V call is TRBV6-6, the J call TRBJ2-7; D may be TRBD1 (6 bases). The sequenced material came from central memory CD4+ T cells from blood. The CDR3 protein is CASSPQGLSYEQYF. The CDR3 DNA reads TGTGCCAGCAGTCCCCAGGGGTTGAGCTACGAGCAGTACTTC.